Described below is a single T cell receptor beta chain sequence and its context. This sample was included in a study of blood T cell repertoires in COVID-19. There are 14 residues in the CDR3. In germline, CDR1 is MNHEY, CDR2 SMNVEV (reference sequence). With 6 bases removed from V and 7 bases from J, the gap between germline ends came to 13 bases. Generated by immunoSEQ multiplex PCR, the TCRdb table keeps only in-frame clones and is missing some. Here the sample spans tens of thousands of clones, around four fifths being singletons. V usage is TRBV27 and J usage is TRBJ1-6; maybe TRBD1 (6 bases). Input material: peripheral blood. The TCR sequence derives from a man aged 50 or older with active COVID-19. CDR3 sequence: CASRDSRGNSPLHF. The CDR3 nucleotides are TGTGCCAGCAGGGATAGCAGGGGAAATTCACCCCTCCACTTT.